This T cell receptor beta chain was found in a study of molecular identifiers for immune sequencing clone quantification. Generation of bulk TCR libraries relied on previously described methods and listed TCR primers. TCRdb itself ran the PCR reads through MiXCR, one entry per CDR3 protein. The sample yields more than 550,000 distinct CDR3 sequences, roughly 27% seen once. V was clipped by 5 bases and J by 0 bases; unmatched bases: 6. The germline gives CDR1 SGHTA, CDR2 FQGNSA. The length of the CDR3 is 16 residues. CD8+CD4-CCR7+CD45RA+ sorting gave the naive CD8 T cells. The source of this sequence is a human donor in good health. Some libraries in this study had Jurkat cell RNA spiked in. Sequences were obtained from naive CD8+ T cells from blood, with Jurkat cell RNA spiked in. Stated subset: FACS-sorted CD8+CD4-CCR7+CD45RA+ naive T cells. This rearrangement joins TRBV7-2 to TRBJ2-7; 11 positions agree with TRBD1. CDR3 in DNA: TGTGCCAGCAGCACCCCCGGGACAGGGGGCTCCTACGAGCAGTACTTC. Residues: CASSTPGTGGSYEQYF.